The rows below give T cell receptor beta chains drawn from one sample of a study of T cell changes during pregnancy in multiple sclerosis. Data came from immunoSEQ multiplex PCR; TCRdb stores just in-frame clones and leaves some out. Of about 53,000 clones in the sample, 90% were seen once. The sequences come from CD8+ T cells from peripheral blood mononuclear cells, collected before pregnancy. Receptors originate from a female donor with multiple sclerosis, enrolled in a pregnancy study. Each CDR3 is given with its conserved first and last residue. Fields, in order: CDR3 length, J gene, V gene, CDR3 protein.

cdr3_length: 15
j_call: TRBJ2-2
v_call: TRBV18
cdr3_aa: CASSPRQENTGELFF

cdr3_length: 15
j_call: TRBJ1-3
v_call: TRBV21-1
cdr3_aa: CASSARTGGENTIYF

cdr3_length: 15
j_call: TRBJ2-7
v_call: TRBV5-5
cdr3_aa: CASSWAGRATYEQYF

cdr3_length: 13
j_call: TRBJ2-5
v_call: TRBV7-9
cdr3_aa: CASSLALRETQYF

cdr3_length: 16
j_call: TRBJ2-3
v_call: TRBV9
cdr3_aa: CASSPSGTGSTDTQYF

cdr3_length: 14
j_call: TRBJ2-3
v_call: TRBV6-1
cdr3_aa: CASRASGESDTQYF

cdr3_length: 16
j_call: TRBJ1-2
v_call: TRBV11-2
cdr3_aa: CASSLGWTEEAHGYTF

cdr3_length: 12
j_call: TRBJ2-1
v_call: TRBV7-2
cdr3_aa: CASIRAGNEQFF

cdr3_length: 15
j_call: TRBJ1-1
v_call: TRBV6-5
cdr3_aa: CASSYGRVEVTEAFF

cdr3_length: 15
j_call: TRBJ2-4
v_call: TRBV6-5
cdr3_aa: CASRQGGGAKNIQYF

cdr3_length: 14
j_call: TRBJ2-2
v_call: TRBV7-3
cdr3_aa: CASKTGAYTGELFF

cdr3_length: 16
j_call: TRBJ2-1
v_call: TRBV9
cdr3_aa: CASSPSWRGGRNEQFF

cdr3_length: 13
j_call: TRBJ1-2
v_call: TRBV4-3
cdr3_aa: CASSPLQGYGYTF

cdr3_length: 13
j_call: TRBJ2-3
v_call: TRBV6-6
cdr3_aa: CASIDRITDTQYF

cdr3_length: 17
j_call: TRBJ1-1
v_call: TRBV19
cdr3_aa: CASSPPGQGYRHTEAFF

cdr3_length: 14
j_call: TRBJ1-2
v_call: TRBV6-6
cdr3_aa: CASRDRSGNYGYTF

cdr3_length: 13
j_call: TRBJ2-7
v_call: TRBV25-1
cdr3_aa: CASMGQGAYEQYF

cdr3_length: 16
j_call: TRBJ2-7
v_call: TRBV9
cdr3_aa: CASSPMTGKGVYEQYF

cdr3_length: 15
j_call: TRBJ2-7
v_call: TRBV19
cdr3_aa: CASSIASRVAGEQYF

cdr3_length: 11
j_call: TRBJ1-1
v_call: TRBV7-9
cdr3_aa: CASSWTVEAFF

cdr3_length: 15
j_call: TRBJ1-2
v_call: TRBV5-8
cdr3_aa: CASSLGTGENYGYTF

cdr3_length: 15
j_call: TRBJ2-5
v_call: TRBV7-2
cdr3_aa: CASSLGTVYQETQYF

cdr3_length: 20
j_call: TRBJ1-1
v_call: TRBV12-2
cdr3_aa: CASRLEGAGTSLYMNTEAFF

cdr3_length: 15
j_call: TRBJ1-2
v_call: TRBV13
cdr3_aa: CASSPRVQATLGYTF

cdr3_length: 15
j_call: TRBJ1-1
v_call: TRBV27
cdr3_aa: CASSLSGQVNTEAFF

cdr3_length: 13
j_call: TRBJ1-1
v_call: TRBV5-6
cdr3_aa: CASSWTGSTEAFF

cdr3_length: 16
j_call: TRBJ2-2
v_call: TRBV27
cdr3_aa: CASRSQGGWPTGELFF

cdr3_length: 14
j_call: TRBJ1-6
v_call: TRBV6-5
cdr3_aa: CASSYEGGNSPLHF

cdr3_length: 13
j_call: TRBJ1-2
v_call: TRBV21-1
cdr3_aa: CASSHGGTYGYTF

cdr3_length: 14
j_call: TRBJ2-1
v_call: TRBV7-9
cdr3_aa: CASSLGGVYNEQFF

cdr3_length: 14
j_call: TRBJ1-1
v_call: TRBV6-5
cdr3_aa: CASSYATGNTEAFF

cdr3_length: 14
j_call: TRBJ1-1
v_call: TRBV7-9
cdr3_aa: CASSKSGTEIGAFF

cdr3_length: 15
j_call: TRBJ2-7
v_call: TRBV9
cdr3_aa: CASSPLQGDSYEQYF

cdr3_length: 14
j_call: TRBJ2-5
v_call: TRBV6-5
cdr3_aa: CATNMGGGEETQYF

cdr3_length: 15
j_call: TRBJ2-3
v_call: TRBV9
cdr3_aa: CASSVQGAGTDTQYF

cdr3_length: 14
j_call: TRBJ1-4
v_call: TRBV9
cdr3_aa: CASSVDGSYEKLFF

cdr3_length: 16
j_call: TRBJ1-5
v_call: TRBV7-6
cdr3_aa: CASSLVGRGSNQPQHF

cdr3_length: 15
j_call: TRBJ1-5
v_call: TRBV4-1
cdr3_aa: CASSQDRGGGQPQHF

cdr3_length: 15
j_call: TRBJ1-1
v_call: TRBV7-9
cdr3_aa: CASSSDPGMNTEAFF

cdr3_length: 15
j_call: TRBJ1-5
v_call: TRBV19
cdr3_aa: CASSLGFYSNQPQHF

cdr3_length: 13
j_call: TRBJ2-7
v_call: TRBV6-5
cdr3_aa: CASSYSRRDEQYF

cdr3_length: 16
j_call: TRBJ2-7
v_call: TRBV6-5
cdr3_aa: CASSYSRRGGLTEQYF

cdr3_length: 15
j_call: TRBJ1-5
v_call: TRBV5-6
cdr3_aa: CASSLAGQGNQPQHF

cdr3_length: 12
j_call: TRBJ1-2
v_call: TRBV30
cdr3_aa: CAWSGGPYGYTF

cdr3_length: 16
j_call: TRBJ2-1
v_call: TRBV4-3
cdr3_aa: CASSQGGTGLLNEQFF

cdr3_length: 13
j_call: TRBJ1-2
v_call: TRBV2
cdr3_aa: CASRLGGGIGYTF

cdr3_length: 14
j_call: TRBJ2-1
v_call: TRBV15
cdr3_aa: CATSRPTGGDEQFF

cdr3_length: 12
j_call: TRBJ2-7
v_call: TRBV5-8
cdr3_aa: CASSNRRGEQYF

cdr3_length: 17
j_call: TRBJ2-7
v_call: TRBV15
cdr3_aa: CATSGLGEGGVNYEQYF

cdr3_length: 13
j_call: TRBJ2-2
v_call: TRBV9
cdr3_aa: CASSGTGTGELFF

cdr3_length: 17
j_call: TRBJ2-3
v_call: TRBV9
cdr3_aa: CASSVYGLSGNPDTQYF

cdr3_length: 15
j_call: TRBJ1-1
v_call: TRBV4-1
cdr3_aa: CASSHPGTGDTEAFF

cdr3_length: 12
j_call: TRBJ1-1
v_call: TRBV29-1
cdr3_aa: CSVEREGAEAFF